This TCR beta chain originates from a study of cytomegalovirus exposure and HLA in healthy donors. Assay: immunoSEQ multiplex PCR; the TCRdb copy retains only in-frame clones and omits some. Among 150,000 to 200,000 clones listed, 86% were seen once. The CDR3 totals 15 residues. Germline-derived CDR1 and CDR2 are MDHEN and SYDVKM. V dropped 7 bases and J dropped 1 base, with 16 bases sitting between them. This clone has just one count. The chain has TRBV28 and TRBJ1-2; D may be TRBD1 (6 bases). Sequenced sample: PBMCs. This sequence was found in a woman under 30 in good health and CMV-seronegative. For the CDR3, the DNA is TGTGCCAGCATCACGAGGGGGGGAGGTAACTATGGCTACACCTTC. As protein: CASITRGGGNYGYTF.